This paragraph covers one TCR beta chain sequence. Its antigen is unidentified. Isocitrate dehydrogenase mutation was absent in all glioblastoma patients. PBMC sampling occurred before vaccination, two weeks after the third dose, and at progression. The data originate from a study of glioma-infiltrating T cells after dendritic cell vaccination. Study-level findings and limits: Estimated pretreatment TIL content predicted outcome after dendritic cell vaccination.

TCRdb keeps only in-frame clones here, not all; method: immunoSEQ multiplex PCR. The data contain roughly 96,000 clones, around three quarters of them singletons. The sequence derives from a human donor with glioblastoma. Sequences were derived from blood, sampled before dendritic cell vaccination.

CDR3: CASSLYGAQGGTGELFF. The CDR3 DNA sequence: TGTGCCAGCAGCTTATACGGGGCACAGGGGGGTACCGGGGAGCTGTTTTTT. This chain joins TRBV7-8 and TRBJ2-2, with 8 bases fitting TRBD1. CDR3 length: 17 residues. Germline trimming cut 2 bases from V and 5 bases from J; bases unmatched to any gene: 10. Germline-derived CDR1 and CDR2 are SGHVS and FQNEAQ.